This T cell receptor beta chain emerged from a study of CD8 T cells in Susac syndrome. Study-level background: Patients with Susac syndrome had blood drawn and were at that point therapy-naive, on corticosteroids, or on intravenous immunoglobulin alone.

RNA was extracted with the RNeasy kit, and a quantity of roughly 0.5 to 1 ug was reverse transcribed using random hexamers. MiXCR, applied by TCRdb to the immunoSEQ multiplex PCR reads, yields one record per CDR3 protein. The table includes over 70,000 distinct CDR3 sequences, about 96% detected once. CDR1 is SGHNT, CDR2 YYREEE, per germline (reference sequence). This CDR3 has 13 amino acids. V dropped 3 bases and J dropped 5 bases, with 11 bases sitting between them. The rearrangement links TRBV5-4 to TRBJ1-1; D uncertain. The sequence was obtained from a human donor with Susac syndrome. The sample consisted of CD8+ T cells from PBMCs. In DNA form, the CDR3 reads TGTGCCAGCAGCTACGGCGGCTTGACTGAAGCTTTCTTT. Amino acid sequence: CASSYGGLTEAFF. The entire variable domain, with the rest obtained from reference TRBV5-4 and TRBJ1-1, is as follows: ETGVTQSPTHLIKTRGQQVTLRCSSQSGHNTVSWYQQALGQGPQFIFQYYREEENGRGNFPPRFSGLQFPNYSSELNVNALELDDSALYLCASSYGGLTEAFFGQGTRLTVV.